This TCR beta chain was identified in a study of cytomegalovirus exposure and HLA in healthy donors. Germline assignment: CDR1 LNHDA and CDR2 SQIVND (reference sequence). The CDR3 is 16 amino acids. V lost 3 bases and J lost 1; bases outside the gene matches: 6. This clone appeared a few times. Use of 60 Vbeta and 13 Jbeta primers characterized the PCR. Sequencing was performed with immunoSEQ multiplex PCR; in TCRdb, only in-frame clones are kept and a portion is missing. The profile covers some 190,000 clones, with just under 75% appearing a single time and approximately 4.8% taken by the ten largest.

Sequencing was performed on PBMCs. The chain recombines TRBV19 with TRBJ1-1; 9 nucleotides agree with TRBD1. The clonotype originates from a man aged 25 to 40 in good health and CMV-seropositive. CDR3 in DNA: TGTGCCAGTAGTATCGGACAGGGGCGTGGGAACACTGAAGCTTTCTTT. Encoded protein: CASSIGQGRGNTEAFF.